These T cell receptor beta chains were read from a single sample in a study of blood T cell repertoires in COVID-19. The assay was immunoSEQ multiplex PCR, and TCRdb's table has in-frame clones only and misses some. The sample lists tens of thousands of clones, 86% seen once, with less than 7.5% in the top ten. Sequenced input: peripheral blood. The receptor source for this set is an elderly man with COVID-19, enrolled during active disease. Both conserved end residues are part of each CDR3. A D gene is named only where the DNA matches it firmly. Size values are once, few and many counts, or a class for expanded clones, and some rows have none.

TRBV5-1	few	TRBJ2-6	-	TGCGCCAGCAGCAACGCAGAGGTCCTTTACTCTGGGGCCAACGTCCTGACTTTC	CASSNAEVLYSGANVLTF
TRBV14	-	TRBJ1-2	-	TGTGCCAGCAGCCAAAACTATAACTATGGCTACACCTTC	CASSQNYNYGYTF
TRBV2	-	TRBJ1-2	TRBD1	TGTGCCAGCAGTGACCCGGGACAGGGCTATGGCTACACCTTC	CASSDPGQGYGYTF
TRBV7-3	few	TRBJ1-1	TRBD1	TGTGCCAGCAGCTTAACTCGGACAGGGGAGGGCACTGAAGCTTTCTTT	CASSLTRTGEGTEAFF
TRBV19	-	TRBJ2-2	-	TGTGCCAGTAGTATAGATCAAGGGGGGGCGGACACCGGGGAGCTGTTTTTT	CASSIDQGGADTGELFF
TRBV19	-	TRBJ1-5	-	TGTGCCAGTAGTATAGGCACTCATCAGCCCCAGCATTTT	CASSIGTHQPQHF
TRBV5-1	-	TRBJ1-3	TRBD1	TGCGCCAGCAGCTTGGCCCCAGGGGGTGGAAACACCATATATTTT	CASSLAPGGGNTIYF
TRBV6-5	-	TRBJ2-1	-	TGTGCCAGCATTGTAGACAGCTCCTACAATGAGCAGTTCTTC	CASIVDSSYNEQFF
TRBV5-4	few	TRBJ1-2	-	TGTGCCAGCAGCCCCGACATGGGGGCGCTTGGCTACACCTTC	CASSPDMGALGYTF
TRBV4-2	few	TRBJ2-2	-	TGTGCCAGCAGCCAAGGGAGCACCGGGGAGCTGTTTTTT	CASSQGSTGELFF
TRBV28	-	TRBJ1-1	-	TGTGCCAGCAGTCCCCCAGGGGACACTGAAGCTTTCTTT	CASSPPGDTEAFF
TRBV7-3	-	TRBJ1-2	-	TGTGCCAGCAGCTCGGGAGGAGCTTTACCCTATGGCTACACCTTC	CASSSGGALPYGYTF
TRBV19	-	TRBJ2-7	-	TGTGCCAGTAGTATAGTCGGGGGTCCTCCGGGCGAGCAGTACTTC	CASSIVGGPPGEQYF
TRBV18	-	TRBJ1-4	-	TGTGCCAGCTCAACCTCAACAGGGTCGGATGAAAAACTGTTTTTT	CASSTSTGSDEKLFF
TRBV19	few	TRBJ1-2	TRBD1	TGTGCCAGTAGACAGACAGGGCTGGACTATGGCTACACCTTC	CASRQTGLDYGYTF
TRBV19	few	TRBJ2-3	-	TGTGCCAGTAGTATAAACGGTTTTAGCACAGATACGCAGTATTTT	CASSINGFSTDTQYF
TRBV5-4	-	TRBJ1-4	-	TGTGCCAGCAGCTTCAATGCAGGGGTTGGGGAAAAACTGTTTTTT	CASSFNAGVGEKLFF
TRBV24-1	-	TRBJ2-1	-	TGTGCCACCAGTGATCGAGGTGTGACGGCGGATGAGCAGTTCTTC	CATSDRGVTADEQFF
TRBV3-1/TRBV3-2	once	TRBJ1-1	TRBD1	TGTGCCAGCAGCCAGAGGGGGCAGGGATTGAACACTGAAGCTTTCTTT	CASSQRGQGLNTEAFF
TRBV10-3	-	TRBJ2-1	TRBD2	TGTGCCATGACTAGCGGGGGGGAGAATGAGCAGTTCTTC	CAMTSGGENEQFF
TRBV11-2	-	TRBJ2-5	TRBD1	TGTGCCAGCAGCTATGGACAGGGAACTGTGGAGACCCAGTACTTC	CASSYGQGTVETQYF
TRBV2	-	TRBJ2-3	-	TGTGCCAGCAGTAGACAGATGAGCACAGATACGCAGTATTTT	CASSRQMSTDTQYF
TRBV3-1/TRBV3-2	-	TRBJ2-5	-	TGTGCCAGCAGCGTGTCTAGGGGGAGCCAGACCCAGTACTTC	CASSVSRGSQTQYF
TRBV7-2	once	TRBJ1-2	-	TGTGCCAGCAGCCCGTTCCAGGACTACACCTTC	CASSPFQDYTF
TRBV7-2	-	TRBJ2-3	TRBD2	TGTGCCAGCAGCTTCGGGTCTAGCGGGGGGACAGATACGCAGTATTTT	CASSFGSSGGTDTQYF
TRBV2	-	TRBJ1-2	TRBD1	TGTGCCAGCAGAATAACAGGGGCTCGGAACTATGGCTACACCTTC	CASRITGARNYGYTF
TRBV6-1	-	TRBJ1-3	-	TGTGCCAGCAGTGCCTTCCCGACTAGCTCTGGAAACACCATATATTTT	CASSAFPTSSGNTIYF
TRBV28	-	TRBJ1-6	TRBD1	TGTGCCAGCAGTTTATCCGGGACAGGGGATTCGCCCCTCCACTTT	CASSLSGTGDSPLHF
TRBV5-6	-	TRBJ1-4	-	TGTGCCAGCAGCTTCCAGGGCCCTGATGAAAAACTGTTTTTT	CASSFQGPDEKLFF
TRBV4-3	-	TRBJ2-2	TRBD1	TGCGCCAGCAGCCTTTTCGCCGGGACAGTCACCGGGGAGCTGTTTTTT	CASSLFAGTVTGELFF
TRBV19	few	TRBJ1-6	TRBD1	TGTGCCAGTCGCAGACAGGGAGATAATTCACCCCTCCACTTT	CASRRQGDNSPLHF
TRBV5-1	-	TRBJ1-2	-	TGCGCCAGCAGCTTGGCCGGACAGCCCGCAGACTATGGCTACACCTTC	CASSLAGQPADYGYTF
TRBV7-2	-	TRBJ2-2	TRBD1	TGTGCCAGCAGCCTGGACAGGAGAAACACCGGGGAGCTGTTTTTT	CASSLDRRNTGELFF
TRBV9	-	TRBJ1-1	-	TGTGCCAGCAGCGTATTGTGGCAGGGTACCACTGAAGCTTTCTTT	CASSVLWQGTTEAFF
TRBV5-4	-	TRBJ2-3	TRBD2	TGTGCCAGCAGCCGGCCCGGGGGGGCCGTCACTAATACGCAGTATTTT	CASSRPGGAVTNTQYF
TRBV6-1	-	TRBJ2-3	-	TGTGCCAGCAGTGAAGCGGGAGGGGGGGGCACAGATACGCAGTATTTT	CASSEAGGGGTDTQYF
TRBV7-9	-	TRBJ1-1	-	TGTGCCAGCAGCTTACCTCCGTTAACTGAAGCTTTCTTT	CASSLPPLTEAFF
TRBV5-4	once	TRBJ2-6	-	TGTGCCAGCAGCTTTATGGCCTCTGGGGCCAACGTCCTGACTTTC	CASSFMASGANVLTF
TRBV7-8	-	TRBJ2-1	-	TGTGCCAGCAGCTTAGAATATGCGAATGAGCAGTTCTTC	CASSLEYANEQFF
TRBV12-5	-	TRBJ1-5	-	TGTGCTAGTGGTTTGGTCACAGGGACCTCTTGGCCCCAGCATTTT	CASGLVTGTSWPQHF
TRBV3-1/TRBV3-2	-	TRBJ1-5	-	TGTGCCAGCAGCTACTTGCTCCAGCCCCAGCATTTT	CASSYLLQPQHF
TRBV7-8	-	TRBJ2-6	-	TGTGCCAGCAGCTCCAAGCGGCCAGGCAGCTCTGGGGCCAACGTCCTGACTTTC	CASSSKRPGSSGANVLTF
TRBV5-1	few	TRBJ1-2	-	TGCGCCAGCAGCTTGGAAGGGAGCGATGGCTACACCTTC	CASSLEGSDGYTF
TRBV2	-	TRBJ1-1	-	TGTGCCAGCAGTGAAATGAGGGGAGGACCGAACACTGAAGCTTTCTTT	CASSEMRGGPNTEAFF
TRBV28	-	TRBJ2-1	-	TGTGCCAGCAGTTTTTGGCGGGTTGATGAGCAGTTCTTC	CASSFWRVDEQFF
TRBV6-5	-	TRBJ1-2	-	TGTGCCAGCAGTTTTGAGCCGACTGACTATGGCTACACCTTC	CASSFEPTDYGYTF
TRBV3-1/TRBV3-2	-	TRBJ2-3	TRBD1	TGTGCCAGCAGCCAGCGGAAGAGGACAGGGCAGACAGATACGCAGTATTTT	CASSQRKRTGQTDTQYF
TRBV11-2	-	TRBJ2-1	-	TGTGCCAGCAGCTTATCAGTAGGGATAGCCCGGGACTACAATGAGCAGTTCTTC	CASSLSVGIARDYNEQFF
TRBV6-6	-	TRBJ1-1	-	TGTGCCAGCAGTTATGGGCAGAACACTGAAGCTTTCTTT	CASSYGQNTEAFF
TRBV24-1	-	TRBJ2-1	TRBD2	TGTGCCACCAGTGAATGGGGGGGTTGGGATGAGCAGTTCTTC	CATSEWGGWDEQFF
TRBV10-3	once	TRBJ1-2	TRBD1	TGTGCCATCAGTGCCAGGGGGCGCGACTATGGCTACACCTTC	CAISARGRDYGYTF
TRBV6-5	-	TRBJ1-2	-	TGTGCCAGCAATGGGGGCGCGGGCTATGGCTACACCTTC	CASNGGAGYGYTF
TRBV4-3	-	TRBJ2-1	TRBD2	TGCGCCAGCAGCTGGGGGGGTACTGGTAATGAGCAGTTCTTC	CASSWGGTGNEQFF
TRBV7-3	-	TRBJ2-5	TRBD2	TGTGCCAGCAGCCCAGGACTAGCGAAAAGGGAGACCCAGTACTTC	CASSPGLAKRETQYF
TRBV18	-	TRBJ1-1	-	TGTGCCAGCTCACCAACGGGTGAGAACACTGAAGCTTTCTTT	CASSPTGENTEAFF
TRBV2	-	TRBJ2-2	-	TGTGCCAGCAGTGAAGGGTTGGCCACCGGGGAGCTGTTTTTT	CASSEGLATGELFF
TRBV29-1	-	TRBJ2-1	TRBD1	TGCAGCCTCCTGGGACAGCTAAATGAGCAGTTCTTC	CSLLGQLNEQFF
TRBV5-4	-	TRBJ2-7	TRBD2	TGTGCCAGCAGTCCTAGCGGGGGGCTTTACTACGAGCAGTACTTC	CASSPSGGLYYEQYF
TRBV3-1/TRBV3-2	-	TRBJ1-1	-	TGTGCCAGCAGAGGGGCCACTGAAGCTTTCTTT	CASRGATEAFF